This T cell receptor beta chain was profiled in a study of post-analysis software for immune sequencing data. As for this clonotype: Its antigen is undetermined.

The germline CDR1 and CDR2 sequences are SGHRS and YFSETQ. The CDR3 has 14 residues. Trimming removed 0 bases at V and 4 bases at J, with 11 bases between. Study-level points and caveats: There was significantly lower normalized Chao1 diversity in multiple sclerosis patients than in controls. Patients used about 5 TRBV segments, including TRBV5-6, TRBV5-1 and TRBV20-1, more often than controls.

Unique molecular identifiers had been added to the TCR beta cDNA libraries. One entry per CDR3 protein results from TCRdb running MiXCR on the PCR reads. The sample includes 350,000 to 500,000 distinct CDR3 sequences, roughly 40% seen only once; the top ten take 6.5% to 8%. The sequence came from a girl aged 2-10 years with multiple sclerosis. The sequencing input was blood. The chain has TRBV5-1 and TRBJ2-7; tentative D call: TRBD2 (6 bases). The DNA for the CDR3 is TGCGCCAGCAGCTTGGAACCGGGGGTTTACGAGCAGTACTTC. Protein: CASSLEPGVYEQYF.